This passage covers 19 T cell receptor beta chains from one sample sequenced in a study of blood T cell repertoires in COVID-19. Assay used: immunoSEQ multiplex PCR; TCRdb lists only in-frame clones, some missing. The top ten clones hold approximately 5% of a sample with over 200,000 clones, roughly 80% of them seen once. The sequencing input was peripheral blood. These receptor sequences come from a human donor in a cohort sampled during active COVID-19.

The chain combines TRBV28 with TRBJ1-6; 7 nucleotides agree with TRBD1. Germline trimming cut 10 bases from V and 7 bases from J; bases unmatched to any gene: 7. CDR1 and CDR2 (germline): MDHEN, SYDVKM. The CDR3 is 13 residues long. The CDR3 DNA reads as TGTGCCACCTACCGGGACAGAAATTCACCCCTCCACTTT. Protein sequence: CATYRDRNSPLHF.

The CDR3 sequence is CASSVQGRNEQYF. The CDR3 DNA reads as TGTGCCAGCAGTGTACAGGGTCGGAACGAGCAGTACTTC. The chain is built from TRBV2 and TRBJ2-7; D might be TRBD1 (6 bases). V dropped 4 bases and J dropped 5 bases, with 12 bases sitting between them. Germline V lookup: CDR1 SNHLY, CDR2 FYNNEI. The CDR3 covers 13 residues.

The chain has TRBV24-1 and TRBJ2-2; TRBD2 matches 13 bases. V lost 3 bases and J lost 5; bases outside the gene matches: 8. This CDR3 region has 18 residues. From germline, CDR1 is KGHDR and CDR2 SFDVKD. In DNA form, the CDR3 reads TGTGCCACCAGTGATCCTACCAGACTAGCGGGAGGAACCGGGGAGCTGTTTTTT. Translating it yields CATSDPTRLAGGTGELFF.

V usage is TRBV7-4 and J usage is TRBJ2-7; tentatively, D is TRBD2 (5 bases). The germline CDR1 and CDR2 sequences are SGHVT and SQSDAQ. Trimming cost V 7 bases and J 2 bases, with 21 bases left between them. The CDR3 has 16 amino acids. The CDR3: CASTQPVDPGTYEQYF. The CDR3 region has the DNA TGTGCCAGCACCCAACCCGTAGACCCGGGGACCTACGAGCAGTACTTC.

The chain joins TRBV19 to TRBJ2-7, with 11 bases lining up with TRBD1. Germline loops: CDR1 LNHDA, CDR2 SQIVND (reference sequence). The CDR3 consists of 15 residues. Trimming at V came to 5 bases and at J to 1 base, leaving 4 bases not matched to a gene. The CDR3 DNA sequence: TGTGCCAGTAGTCGGGACAGGGGGAGTTCCTACGAGCAGTACTTC. Translated: CASSRDRGSSYEQYF.

V usage is TRBV3-1 (or the pseudogene TRBV3-2) and J usage is TRBJ2-7; possible D gene TRBD2, 5 bases. V lost 1 base and J lost 5, with 12 bases in between. CDR1 is LGHDT and CDR2 is YNNKEL in the germline V gene (reference sequence). CDR3 size: 14 residues. This chain's CDR3 is CASSQGGQPHEQYF. CDR3 nucleotide sequence: TGTGCCAGCAGCCAAGGAGGGCAGCCTCACGAGCAGTACTTC.

The V and J genes are TRBV18 and TRBJ1-2, with a tentative D call TRBD1 (5 bases). V lost 6 bases and J lost 2, with 13 bases in between. The CDR3 has 14 amino acids. Germline loops: CDR1 KGHSH, CDR2 LQKENI. The CDR3 sequence: CASSPDKWNYGYTF. For the CDR3, the DNA is TGTGCCAGCTCCCCGGACAAATGGAACTATGGCTACACCTTC.

The chain has TRBV6-2 or TRBV6-3 and TRBJ1-4, with TRBD1 matching 8 bases. The CDR3 length is 15 residues. Germline V gives CDR1 MNHEY, CDR2 SVGEGT. J was trimmed by 10 bases and V by 0 bases; bases with no gene match: 7. The CDR3 DNA sequence: TGTGCCAGCAGTTACTCATCGGGCGGGACAGGAAAACTGTTTTTT. Protein sequence: CASSYSSGGTGKLFF.

This chain links TRBV5-1 with TRBJ2-7; unclear D gene. The CDR3 contains 13 residues. CDR1 and CDR2 from the germline V gene are SGHRS and YFSETQ. Trimming removed 1 base from V and 0 bases from J, with 5 bases in between. In nucleotides, the CDR3 is TGCGCCAGCAGCTTGTCCAGCTCCTACGAGCAGTACTTC. It translates to CASSLSSSYEQYF.

The V gene is TRBV7-2, the J gene TRBJ2-7, with 7 nucleotides matching TRBD1. The J segment lost 3 bases and the V segment lost 0 bases, leaving 5 bases of the junction unmatched. The CDR3 extends over 15 amino acids. Germline lookup yields CDR1 SGHTA and CDR2 FQGNSA. The CDR3 bases are TGTGCCAGCAGCTTAGCTACAGGGGCTCTCTACGAGCAGTACTTC. Its translation: CASSLATGALYEQYF.

The CDR3, as DNA: TGTGCCTGGAGGAAACAGGGGGCGAAAAACGAGCAGTACTTC. This gives the protein CAWRKQGAKNEQYF. The V gene is TRBV30, the J gene TRBJ2-7; TRBD1 matches 9 bases. V shed 3 bases and J 5 bases; nucleotides not matched to a gene: 8. Germline loops: CDR1 GTSNPN, CDR2 SVGIG (reference sequence). CDR3 size: 14 residues.

The chain employs TRBV18 and TRBJ1-3; D is uncertain. The CDR3 is 13 residues long. Trimming left V 6 bases short and J 2 bases short, with 8 bases between. Looked up from germline, CDR1 is KGHSH and CDR2 is LQKENI. The CDR3 reads CASSLSAGNTIYF. The CDR3 bases are TGTGCCAGCTCTCTCTCGGCTGGAAACACCATATATTTT.

The V call is TRBV7-2, the J call TRBJ2-7; D uncertain. Trimming removed 1 base at V and 2 bases at J, with 9 bases between. CDR1 and CDR2 from the germline V gene are SGHTA and FQGNSA. CDR3 length: 14 amino acids. The CDR3 nucleotides read TGTGCCAGCAGCTTAGATGGTCTAGCCTACGAGCAGTACTTC. It translates to CASSLDGLAYEQYF.

V gene TRBV11-1 combines with J gene TRBJ2-7, with unresolved D. The V gene lost 3 bases and the J gene lost 0 bases, with 6 bases spanning the gap. Germline CDR1 is SGHAT and CDR2 is FQDESV (reference sequence). CDR3 length equals 13 residues. The CDR3 DNA reads as TGTGCCAGCAGCTTTAGTATCTCCTACGAGCAGTACTTC. Translated, it gives CASSFSISYEQYF.

The chain carries TRBV4-1 and TRBJ2-7; a possible D gene is TRBD2 (5 bases). Trimming pared 0 bases from V and 9 bases from J, leaving 9 bases between. CDR3 length: 12 residues. Germline V CDR1 and CDR2: MGHRA, YSYEKL. CDR3 DNA: TGCGCCAGCAGCCAAGATTTGGGGAGGCAGTACTTC. Translated, it gives CASSQDLGRQYF.

The gene calls are TRBV12-3 or TRBV12-4 and TRBJ1-2; D possibly corresponds to TRBD1 (5 bases). Trimming shortened V by 2 bases and J by 5 bases, and 9 bases separated the two germline ends. The CDR3 runs to 13 residues. In DNA form, the CDR3 reads TGTGCCAGCAGTTTAAGGGGTCGATATGGCTACACCTTC. Protein sequence: CASSLRGRYGYTF.

The chain links TRBV15 to TRBJ1-1; weak D call: TRBD1 (6 bases). The CDR3 has 14 amino acids. The germline CDR1 and CDR2 sequences are LNHNV and YYDKDF (reference sequence). V lost 3 bases to trimming and J lost 4 bases, with 12 bases between them. DNA for the CDR3: TGTGCCACCAGCAGTCAGACAGGAAGCACTGAAGCTTTCTTT. Its translation: CATSSQTGSTEAFF.

The sample holds a few counts of this clone. The rearrangement joins TRBV19 to TRBJ1-2, with no clear D. This CDR3 is built from 14 residues. V shed 3 bases and J shed 6 bases, with 14 bases lying between them. Germline V gene sequence: CDR1 LNHDA, CDR2 SQIVND (reference sequence). The CDR3 reads CASSIEGNLNGYTF. The CDR3 DNA sequence: TGTGCCAGTAGTATTGAGGGAAACCTTAATGGCTACACCTTC. The entire variable domain, with the rest obtained from reference TRBV19 and TRBJ1-2, is as follows: DGGITQSPKYLFRKEGQNVTLSCEQNLNHDAMYWYRQDPGQGLRLIYYSQIVNDFQKGDIAEGYSVSREKKESFPLTVTSAQKNPTAFYLCASSIEGNLNGYTFGSGTRLTVV.

The chain recombines TRBV9 with TRBJ2-1; TRBD1 aligns across 7 bases. CDR3 length: 13 amino acids. CDR1 and CDR2 from the germline V gene are SGDLS and YYNGEE. The V and J ends lost 3 bases and 7 bases, in that order; junction bases with no gene match: 4. CDR3 protein: CASSGGQVNEQFF. The CDR3 DNA sequence: TGTGCCAGCAGCGGAGGACAGGTTAATGAGCAGTTCTTC.